The rows below give T cell receptor beta chains drawn from one sample of a study of T cells in Graves' hyperthyroidism and ophthalmopathy. TCRdb reanalysed the multiplex PCR reads using MiXCR and keeps one entry per CDR3 protein. The sample consists of roughly 580,000 distinct CDR3 sequences, 40% to 55% of them appearing once. Input material: peripheral blood or thyroid tissue (not recorded which). Receptors were obtained from a woman between 18 and 29 years old with Graves' hyperthyroidism. The CDR3 runs from the conserved cysteine through the conserved F or W. D genes are given only for firm matches. Size tells how often a clone was seen (once, few, many) or the class of an expanded clone, and some rows leave it out.

many,TRBV25-1,TRBJ2-7,TRBD1,TGTGCCAGCAGCCCAGGGGGCTATCCCGAGCAGTACTTC,CASSPGGYPEQYF
NA,TRBV25-1,TRBJ1-2,NA,TGTGCCAGCGGATCCGCGGAGGGTTGGGCCTACTATGGCTACACCTTC,CASGSAEGWAYYGYTF
many,TRBV2,TRBJ1-3,NA,TGTGCCAGCCGGTGGGGAGCCAGCTCTGGAAACACCATATATTTT,CASRWGASSGNTIYF
NA,TRBV11-2,TRBJ1-1,NA,TGTGCCAGCAGCTTAAACGTCTTGAACACTGAAGCTTTCTTT,CASSLNVLNTEAFF
NA,TRBV4-2,TRBJ2-7,NA,TGTGCCAGCAGCCAAGACCTGGGGCCCTCGGAAGAGTACTTC,CASSQDLGPSEEYF
NA,TRBV2,TRBJ2-3,NA,TGTGCCAGCAGTGAACGTCTGCAGTCTACGCAGTATTTT,CASSERLQSTQYF
many,TRBV24-1,TRBJ2-7,NA,TGTGCCACCAGTGATGGGGACTTCACGGGCGAGCAGTACTTC,CATSDGDFTGEQYF
NA,TRBV24-1,TRBJ1-5,NA,TGTGCCACCAGTGAGCGGGTTGGCAATCAGCCCCAGCATTTT,CATSERVGNQPQHF
NA,TRBV7-8,TRBJ1-1,NA,TGTGCCAGCAGCCCAGGGTTAGAGACCACTGAAGCTTTCTTT,CASSPGLETTEAFF
many,TRBV15,TRBJ1-5,NA,TGTGCCACCAGCAGAGGGACAGGCAATCAGCCCCAGCATTTT,CATSRGTGNQPQHF
few,TRBV11-2,TRBJ2-2,NA,TGTGCCAGCAGCCCTGGTAGAAACCACGCCGGGGAGCTGTTTTTT,CASSPGRNHAGELFF
NA,TRBV10-3,TRBJ1-2,TRBD1,TGTGCCATCAGCCGTCCGGGACAGTTCACCTTC,CAISRPGQFTF
once,TRBV29-1,TRBJ1-1,NA,TGCAGCGTGATGACAGAACTGAACACTGAAGCTTTCTTT,CSVMTELNTEAFF
NA,TRBV2,TRBJ2-5,TRBD2,TGTGCCAGCAGGCATATTCGACACCGGGGGGGCCAAGAGACCCAGTACTTC,CASRHIRHRGGQETQYF
few,TRBV5-1,TRBJ1-3,NA,TGCGCCAGCAGCACGGACAGCTCTGGAAACACCATATATTTT,CASSTDSSGNTIYF
NA,TRBV12-3/TRBV12-4,TRBJ1-1,NA,TGTGCCAGCAGTTTAGTACCGAACAGGGTCACTGAAGCTTTCTTT,CASSLVPNRVTEAFF
NA,TRBV2,TRBJ2-7,NA,TGTGCCAGCAGTGAAACTGGGTCCCCTGTGGAGCAGTACTTC,CASSETGSPVEQYF
NA,TRBV19,TRBJ2-7,TRBD2,TGTGCCAGTAGTATTACTAGCGGGAACTACGAGCAGTACTTC,CASSITSGNYEQYF
NA,TRBV7-9,TRBJ2-3,NA,TGCGCCAGCAACTCGGACTATAGCACAGATACGCAGTATTTT,CASNSDYSTDTQYF
NA,TRBV25-1,TRBJ1-6,TRBD1,TGTGCCAGCAGCTACAGGGGAACACTTAATTCACCCCTCCACTTT,CASSYRGTLNSPLHF
NA,TRBV24-1,TRBJ1-5,NA,TGTGCCACCAGTGTCACAGGGACTCAGCCCCAGCATTTT,CATSVTGTQPQHF
NA,TRBV7-2,TRBJ2-7,TRBD2,TGTGCCAGCTCTCGACGGGACGGGGGGACCTACGAGCAGTACTTC,CASSRRDGGTYEQYF
once,TRBV29-1,TRBJ1-2,NA,TGCAGCGTGGAAACCAGTACTAACTATGGCTACACCTTC,CSVETSTNYGYTF
once,TRBV24-1,TRBJ2-7,NA,TGTGCCACAATAGGAAGCATTGGGGGCGAGCAGTACTTC,CATIGSIGGEQYF
NA,TRBV10-3,TRBJ1-3,TRBD1,TGTGCCAGCGGGGGACAGGGGGCGAGAGGAAACACCATATATTTT,CASGGQGARGNTIYF
NA,TRBV24-1,TRBJ1-2,TRBD1,TGTGCCACCAGTCATCCGGACAGGTCTGGCTATGGCTACACCTTC,CATSHPDRSGYGYTF
NA,TRBV2,TRBJ1-2,NA,TGTGCTACTAGCAGTGATTCCCGGACAGTGAACTATGGCTACACCTTC,CATSSDSRTVNYGYTF
many,TRBV2,TRBJ2-6,NA,TGTGCCAGCAGTACGGGGGTTTCTGGGGCCAACGTCCTGACTTTC,CASSTGVSGANVLTF
once,TRBV29-1,TRBJ2-7,TRBD2,TGCAGTGTTCGGAGCGGGACCTCCTACGAGCAGTACTTC,CSVRSGTSYEQYF
few,TRBV5-8,TRBJ1-5,NA,TGTGCCAGCAGCCCGATCCCGACCAATCAGCCCCAGCATTTT,CASSPIPTNQPQHF
NA,TRBV2,TRBJ1-5,NA,TGTGCCAGCAGTTTCAAGGGGTTCGGCAATCAGCCCCAGCATTTT,CASSFKGFGNQPQHF
NA,TRBV5-1,TRBJ2-2,NA,TGCGCCAGCAGCTTGATGGGGCAGAACACCGGGGAGCTGTTTTTT,CASSLMGQNTGELFF
NA,TRBV20-1,TRBJ1-4,NA,TGCAGTGCTAGAGCAGGGATTGAAAAACTGTTTTTT,CSARAGIEKLFF
NA,TRBV10-3,TRBJ1-1,NA,TGTGCCTGGAGTAGTGTACACACTGAAGCTTTCTTT,CAWSSVHTEAFF
many,TRBV10-3,TRBJ2-5,NA,TGTGCCATCAGTGAGTCAACAGGACTTGGGGAAGAGACCCAGTACTTC,CAISESTGLGEETQYF
NA,TRBV20-1,TRBJ1-2,NA,TGCAGTGCCAAACCGGGACACTTCTATGGCTACACCTTC,CSAKPGHFYGYTF
once,TRBV25-1,TRBJ2-7,TRBD2,TGTGCCAGCGCGGGAGATTACGAGGTGCAGTACTTC,CASAGDYEVQYF
NA,TRBV6-4,TRBJ2-2,NA,TGTGCCAGCAGTGCTGGGGAGGAGGCCGGGGAGCTGTTTTTT,CASSAGEEAGELFF
NA,TRBV15,TRBJ1-1,TRBD1,TGTGCCACCAGCTTAGAAACAGGGGGCTACACTGAAGCTTTCTTT,CATSLETGGYTEAFF
once,TRBV29-1,TRBJ1-3,NA,TGCAGTTACTCGGCGCCCCGTTCTGGAAACACCATATATTTT,CSYSAPRSGNTIYF
NA,TRBV29-1,TRBJ1-3,NA,TGCAGCGTTGGGCTAAACACCATATATTTT,CSVGLNTIYF
NA,TRBV7-2,TRBJ2-6,NA,TGTGCCAGCAGAAGCTTCGGACAGTCTGGGGCCAACGTCCTGACTTTC,CASRSFGQSGANVLTF
NA,TRBV19,TRBJ2-6,NA,TGTGCCAGTAGTATCCAGGGGGCCAACGTCCTGACTTTC,CASSIQGANVLTF
many,TRBV20-1,TRBJ1-2,NA,TGCAGTGCTAGGGACGGAAACTATGGCTACACCTTC,CSARDGNYGYTF
few,TRBV7-8,TRBJ1-4,NA,TGTGCCAGCAGCGGGATGGGCGGGGGTGAAAAACTGTTTTTT,CASSGMGGGEKLFF
NA,TRBV10-1,TRBJ2-5,TRBD1,TGCGCCAGCAGTGAGTCCGGGACAGGGGAAGAGACCCAGTACTTC,CASSESGTGEETQYF
few,TRBV2,TRBJ1-2,TRBD1,TGTGCCAGCAGTGCCCACGCAGGGGGCGGCGGTGGCTACACCTTC,CASSAHAGGGGGYTF
NA,TRBV7-8,TRBJ1-2,NA,TGTGCCAGCAGCCGCGCCGGGACCTATGGCTACACCTTC,CASSRAGTYGYTF
few,TRBV7-2,TRBJ1-2,TRBD1,TGTGCCAGCAGCTTAGACAGGGGGCCTACCCATGGCTACACCTTC,CASSLDRGPTHGYTF
few,TRBV2,TRBJ1-1,NA,TGTGCCAGCCCCCCCCGGGGGCATACTGAAGCTTTCTTT,CASPPRGHTEAFF
once,TRBV24-1,TRBJ2-5,NA,TGTGCCACCAGTGATTCGTTTAGCGAGAGGGGGGAGACCCAGTACTTC,CATSDSFSERGETQYF
many,TRBV25-1,TRBJ2-5,NA,TGTGCACACGGCGCCGGCCCGGGAGAGACCCAGTACTTC,CAHGAGPGETQYF
few,TRBV29-1,TRBJ1-1,TRBD1,TGCAGCGTCGCTGGGACAGCCCAAACGAACACTGAAGCTTTCTTT,CSVAGTAQTNTEAFF
NA,TRBV29-1,TRBJ1-3,NA,TGCAGCGTTAAAGACAGGACTGGAAACACCATATATTTT,CSVKDRTGNTIYF
NA,TRBV7-8,TRBJ1-4,NA,TGTGCCTGGAGCGCAGTTTATGAAAAACTGTTTTTT,CAWSAVYEKLFF
few,TRBV7-2,TRBJ1-2,NA,TGTGCCAGCAGTCCCGGGACGGGTATCTATGGCTACACCTTC,CASSPGTGIYGYTF
NA,TRBV27,TRBJ2-5,NA,TGTGCCAGCAGTTTCAGTGATCGAGAGACCCAGTACTTC,CASSFSDRETQYF
NA,TRBV19,TRBJ2-7,TRBD1,TGTGCCAGTAGTCTGACGGCCAGGGGGTCCTACGAGCAGTACTTC,CASSLTARGSYEQYF